The clone carrying this T cell receptor beta chain was seen only a few times. Germline CDR1 reads SQVTM; CDR2 reads ANQGSEA. This CDR3 contains 14 residues. Between the trimmed V and J ends, which lost 3 bases and 0 bases, there was a span of 9 bases. These data come from a study of CD8+ T cells in alopecia areata. cDNA serving as the sequencing template came from extracted, reverse transcribed RNA. TCRdb's copy holds only in-frame clones and misses some; the assay was immunoSEQ multiplex PCR. This table holds 80,000 to 100,000 clones, 35% to 50% found once. The J gene is TRBJ2-1, the V gene TRBV29-1; D is unclear. The origin of this receptor is a human donor with alopecia areata. Material: CD4+ T cells sorted from blood. CDR3 region: CSVDSGPSYNEQFF. The CDR3, as DNA: TGCAGCGTTGATTCTGGGCCCTCCTACAATGAGCAGTTCTTC.